The text below deals with one T cell receptor (delta chain). What it binds is not known. These data belong to a study of Vδ1+ human thymocytes. RNA was extracted from the cells and then reverse transcribed. Pooled V-gene forward primers with one constant-region reverse primer generated the CDR3 amplicons by multiplex PCR. TCRdb re-analyzed the multiplex PCR reads via CATT. The sample holds 80,000 or so delta-chain clones; about 30% are singletons and the top ten take approximately 0.3%. Study results and caveats: Thymic TRG and TRD repertoires appeared highly polyclonal.

The V gene end was trimmed by 1 base and the J gene end by 2 bases; junction bases not matched to a gene: 14. The CDR3 is 20 residues long. Germline CDR1 and CDR2: TSWWSYY and QGS. The chain combines TRDV1 with TRDJ1, with TRDD3 identical over 12 bases. The clonotype comes from a boy less than two years old who had congenital heart surgery. Sequenced sample: Vdelta1+ gamma-delta thymocytes from the thymus. Subset reported: FACS-sorted CD3+ TCRalphabeta- TCRVdelta1+ TCRVdelta2- thymocytes. CDR3 sequence (DNA): TGTGCTCTTGGGGAACCTCATTCCTACTGGGGGATACCGGGGACCGATAAACTCATCTTT. It encodes CALGEPHSYWGIPGTDKLIF.